This T cell receptor (beta chain) appears in the sequencing data of a study of alternative splicing in chronic myeloid leukemia remission (dated by TCRdb to the early 2020s). Regarding the research as a whole: Remission specimens from the trials were collected at major or complete molecular response, at 12 or 24 months of TKI therapy. For the trials, the diagnostic specimens consisted of total leukocytes from peripheral blood that had been collected in EDTA. RNA sequencing was used to profile peripheral blood obtained from chronic-phase CML patients at diagnosis and at remission, and the resulting profiles were compared with those of healthy donors. Total RNA was extracted with Trizol from peripheral blood mononuclear cells of diagnosis, remission and control samples. The median age was about 54 years at diagnosis and about 60 at remission, while healthy controls had a median age of 37. The female/male split was 11/5 for diagnosis samples, 8/3 for remission samples and 2/4 for controls. Nine CML samples, seven diagnostic and two matched remission, were obtained from the French Persistem study. Eight or nine diagnostic specimens, together with matched remission specimens, were obtained from the RESIST (imatinib), ENESTxtnd (nilotinib) and PINNACLE (nilotinib plus pegylated interferon) trials. Overall study results and their limits: Strong differences in blood cell composition were observed between timepoints, with a shift from myeloid progenitor enrichment at diagnosis to mature lymphoid enrichment at remission. At remission, blood cell composition was found to be reconfigured to resemble that of lymphoid cell-enriched normal controls.

CDR1 and CDR2 (SGHVS, FNYEAQ) derive from the germline V gene. The CDR3 holds 16 amino acids from the cysteine to the phenylalanine. No DNA was logged. A remark on this clonotype: What antigen it recognizes has not been identified.

Receptor libraries were prepared by bulk RNA-seq. The TruSeq Stranded RNA sample prep kit was used to generate libraries of poly-A-enriched mRNA from an input of roughly 0.9 ug total RNA. Paired-end sequencing was carried out on a HiSeq 2500, and each sample was sequenced in triplicate. A read length of 125 nucleotides per mate was used for RNA-seq. Per the source publication's procedure: After trimming, reads were aligned to hg38 using STAR v2.7, and quality control was handled by FASTQC, RSeQC and multiqc. Salmon 0.14.1 was used to quantify gene expression levels as transcripts per million (TPM). Principal component analysis suggested that transcriptomic profiles were not driven by trial, library batch, sequencing batch, treatment regimen or sex. TCRdb reprocessed the reads, so every CDR3 protein sequence counts as one entry and DNA is not shown. The V and J calls here are based on TCRdb, not the publication. The sample table shows around 140 distinct CDR3 sequences, and around 95% are seen once. Approximately 20% of the sample is taken by the ten largest.

The time point tag for this specimen amounts to: major or complete molecular response after front-line TKI therapy. The patient cohort comprised more than 15 CML patients, with matched post-remission samples retrieved for a subset of them. This clonotype was obtained from an adult with chronic myeloid leukemia. The chain is made from TRBV7-6 and TRBJ2-1; the TCRdb D gene call, TRBD2, has no DNA to confirm it. This specimen was PBMCs or total blood leukocytes (not recorded which), taken during remission. This receptor carries the CDR3 CASSPLVAGEYNEQFF.